This T cell receptor (beta chain) was obtained from a study of cytomegalovirus exposure and HLA in healthy donors. CDR1 and CDR2 from the germline V gene are SGHRS and YFSETQ. V dropped 4 bases and J dropped 1 base, with 14 bases sitting between them. The CDR3 has 15 amino acids. On this clone: No antigen is known for it.

Overall study findings and caveats: For most TCR beta V segments, an earlier analysis put the productive rate at about 87% or about 30% of the time. Cytomegalovirus status, reportedly, was diagnosed with high specificity and sensitivity by the classifier. Later analysis showed TCR association rates varying by HLA locus, highest for DRB1 and lowest for HLA-C. Accurate prediction of most subjects' HLA-A and HLA-B alleles from TCR beta sequences was reported.

Primers included in the PCR were 60 Vbeta and 13 Jbeta primers. Profiled with immunoSEQ multiplex PCR; TCRdb holds only in-frame clones, not every one. The table shows fewer than 200,000 clones, with more than 70% occurring only once. The receptor was isolated from a male donor in good health and CMV-seronegative. The chain combines TRBV5-1 with TRBJ2-5; the D is unclear. Specimen: PBMCs. The CDR3 protein is CASSPFGQTQETQYF. In DNA, the CDR3 is TGCGCCAGCAGCCCGTTTGGGCAGACCCAAGAGACCCAGTACTTC.